Each of the 11 T cell receptor beta chains below was sequenced from the same sample in a study of cytotoxic CD8 clonotypes in ibrutinib-treated CLL. Method: immunoSEQ multiplex PCR; TCRdb's copy keeps in-frame clones and lacks some. The table records more than 200,000 clones, 79% of them present only once. The sequencing used PBMCs, collected after 12 months of ibrutinib treatment. These receptors were obtained from a human donor with chronic lymphocytic leukemia.

The chain recombines TRBV28 with TRBJ2-3; 7 bases agree with TRBD2. The germline V gene has CDR1 MDHEN and CDR2 SYDVKM. V lost 1 base, J lost 6 bases, and 7 bases stayed unmatched. This CDR3 is built from 15 residues. CDR3 DNA: TGTGCCAGCAGTTTATCCGCGGGAGTGGGGGATACGCAGTATTTT. Amino acids: CASSLSAGVGDTQYF.

V gene TRBV18 combines with J gene TRBJ2-3; D is undetermined. The V gene's germline CDR1 is KGHSH and CDR2 LQKENI. The V end was cut by 3 bases, the J end by 2 bases, with 9 bases between. The CDR3 sequence is 14 residues long. The CDR3 nucleotides read TGTGCCAGCTCACCCCAAAGGGCCACAGATACGCAGTATTTT. It is translated as CASSPQRATDTQYF.

The genes are TRBV27 and TRBJ2-1; 8 bases are shared with TRBD1. Trimming at V came to 5 bases and at J to 3 bases, leaving 6 bases not matched to a gene. This CDR3 contains 15 residues. The germline gives CDR1 MNHEY, CDR2 SMNVEV (reference sequence). The CDR3 DNA reads as TGTGCCAGCAGTACCGGGACAGGACGCTACAATGAGCAGTTCTTC. It encodes CASSTGTGRYNEQFF.

This sequence joins TRBV2 and TRBJ1-1; TRBD1 aligns across 7 bases. The CDR3 length is 13 residues. Trimming removed 6 bases from V and 1 base from J; junction bases left unmatched: 2. Germline V gene lookup returns CDR1 SNHLY and CDR2 FYNNEI. The CDR3 loop is CASRGQQNTEAFF. CDR3 DNA sequence: TGTGCCAGCAGGGGACAGCAGAACACTGAAGCTTTCTTT.

The gene calls are TRBV5-1 and TRBJ2-5; D is ambiguous. The V gene lost 3 bases and the J gene lost 5 bases, with 11 bases spanning the gap. Germline V CDR1 and CDR2: SGHRS, YFSETQ. The CDR3 contains 13 residues. The CDR3 DNA reads TGCGCCAGCAGCTCGACTCCGGCGGAGACCCAGTACTTC. It specifies CASSSTPAETQYF. Full variable domain (missing parts from reference TRBV5-1 and TRBJ2-5): KAGVTQTPRYLIKTRGQQVTLSCSPISGHRSVSWYQQTPGQGLQFLFEYFSETQRNKGNFPGRFSGRQFSNSRSEMNVSTLELGDSALYLCASSSTPAETQYFGPGTRLLVL.

CDR3 protein: CATSRVAQREAFF. The CDR3 DNA is TGTGCCACCAGCAGAGTAGCACAAAGGGAAGCTTTCTTT. This chain links TRBV15 with TRBJ1-1; D is uncertain. CDR3 length: 13 residues. Germline assignment: CDR1 LNHNV and CDR2 YYDKDF (reference sequence). Trimming removed 1 base at V and 8 bases at J, with 11 bases between.

The rearrangement links TRBV4-2 to TRBJ1-4; D is perhaps TRBD1 (5 bases). This CDR3 has 15 amino acids. Germline V CDR1 and CDR2: LGHNA, YNFKEQ. Trimming took 2 bases from V and 0 from J, leaving 7 bases between them. The DNA for the CDR3 is TGTGCCAGCAGCCAAATAGGGGCAACTAATGAAAAACTGTTTTTT. It translates to CASSQIGATNEKLFF.

The J gene is TRBJ2-3, the V gene TRBV19; D is possibly TRBD2 (5 bases). Trimming stripped 5 bases from V and 3 bases from J, with 15 bases between. This CDR3 is 15 amino acids long. CDR1 is LNHDA and CDR2 is SQIVND in the germline V gene (reference sequence). The CDR3 sequence: CASSGRAVVTDTQYF. In DNA form, the CDR3 reads TGTGCCAGTAGTGGGCGGGCGGTAGTAACAGATACGCAGTATTTT. The whole variable domain, remainder taken from reference TRBV19 and TRBJ2-3, is DGGITQSPKYLFRKEGQNVTLSCEQNLNHDAMYWYRQDPGQGLRLIYYSQIVNDFQKGDIAEGYSVSREKKESFPLTVTSAQKNPTAFYLCASSGRAVVTDTQYFGPGTRLTVL.

This clone was detected once. This chain uses TRBV30 with TRBJ2-5, with D unclear. CDR3 size: 11 residues. With 5 bases removed from V and 5 bases from J, the gap between germline ends came to 9 bases. CDR1 is GTSNPN, CDR2 SVGIG, per germline (reference sequence). CDR3 loop: CAWGNGETQYF. The CDR3 bases are TGTGCCTGGGGTAATGGGGAGACCCAGTACTTC.

CDR3 protein: CASSLVAGSTRKNQPQHF. CDR3 nucleotide sequence: TGTGCCAGCAGCTTAGTTGCGGGTTCGACCAGGAAAAATCAGCCCCAGCATTTT. The chain couples TRBV7-9 to TRBJ1-5; no firm D call. The CDR3 is made up of 18 amino acids. V was shortened by 1 base and J by 4 bases, with 20 bases between the two germline ends. Germline CDR1 and CDR2: SEHNR and FQNEAQ (reference sequence).

The V call is TRBV5-6, the J call TRBJ2-1, with 11 bases aligning to TRBD2. Germline lookup yields CDR1 SGHDT and CDR2 YYEEEE. The CDR3 is 16 residues long. V shed 0 bases and J 7 bases; nucleotides not matched to a gene: 6. The CDR3 DNA sequence: TGTGCCAGCAGCTTGGTACTAGCGGGAGCATGGAATGAGCAGTTCTTC. Protein product: CASSLVLAGAWNEQFF.